The text below deals with one T cell receptor (beta chain). What it binds is not known. The CDR3 contains 14 residues. The germline V and J ends were trimmed by 6 bases and 6 bases, with 18 bases remaining between them. Germline V gene sequence: CDR1 MNHEY, CDR2 SVGAGI. The data stem from a study of shared clonotypes between healthy human individuals. Researchers ran the assay at a deep level. Clones were sequenced by immunoSEQ multiplex PCR, and TCRdb holds only the in-frame ones, with some missing. This table has around 1.1 million clones, 60% to 85% appearing once. General study findings and limits: For sorted subsets, rarefaction showed incomplete sequencing despite large depth.

The sequence derives from a man between 18 and 35 years old in good health. Some clones in this sample may be carry-over from other donors' samples. The sequencing sample was made of memory CD4+ T cells from PBMCs. Subset indicated: CD45RA-negative fraction. This chain uses TRBV6-5 with TRBJ2-7; D perhaps matches TRBD2 (5 bases). This chain's CDR3 is CASSLTRRGLEQYF. The CDR3 nucleotides are TGTGCCAGCAGCCTGACCCGGAGAGGGCTCGAGCAGTACTTC.